The sequence of this T cell receptor beta chain was determined in a study of neurological immune-mediated disorders. V gave up 0 bases and J gave up 0 bases, with 7 bases separating them. The CDR3 is 16 amino acids. Germline CDR1 and CDR2: SGHRS and YFSETQ. Findings and limits, study-wide: HTLV-1-associated myelopathy led in TCR clonal expansion, while multiple sclerosis ranked lowest, below healthy controls.

Many counts were recorded for this clonotype. No antigen is known for it. The team produced cDNA through 5'RACE using 10-nucleotide random UMIs. TCRdb independently ran MiXCR on the 5' RACE reads; one entry per CDR3 protein. Of roughly 50,000 distinct CDR3 sequences detected, roughly 13% appear once; the ten largest clones hold around 9%. Documented time point: longitudinal time-point 3. Unsorted libraries were generated from 2 million PBMCs. These cells had been stored in RNAlater at -80 C. This TCR was sampled from a male donor with HTLV-1-associated myelopathy (HAM/TSP). Sequenced material: PBMCs. The chain uses TRBV5-1 and TRBJ1-6; D unclear. As DNA, the CDR3 is TGCGCCAGCAGCTTGGCCGGGAGCTCCTATAATTCACCCCTCCACTTT. This codes for CASSLAGSSYNSPLHF.